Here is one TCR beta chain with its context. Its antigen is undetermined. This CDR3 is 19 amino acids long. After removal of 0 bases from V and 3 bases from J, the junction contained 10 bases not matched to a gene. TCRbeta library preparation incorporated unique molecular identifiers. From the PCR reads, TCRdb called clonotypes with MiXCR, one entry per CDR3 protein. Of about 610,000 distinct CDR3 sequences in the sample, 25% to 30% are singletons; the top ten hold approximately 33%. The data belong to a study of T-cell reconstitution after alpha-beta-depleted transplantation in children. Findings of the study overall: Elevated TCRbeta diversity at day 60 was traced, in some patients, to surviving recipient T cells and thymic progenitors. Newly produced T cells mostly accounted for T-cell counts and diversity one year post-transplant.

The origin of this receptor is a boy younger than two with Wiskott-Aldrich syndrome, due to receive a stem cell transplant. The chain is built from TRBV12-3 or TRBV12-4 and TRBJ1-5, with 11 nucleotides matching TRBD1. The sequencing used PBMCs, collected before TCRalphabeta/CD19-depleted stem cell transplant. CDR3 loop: CASSLALIGTGGFNQPQHF. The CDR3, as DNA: TGTGCCAGCAGTTTAGCGCTGATTGGGACAGGGGGTTTCAATCAGCCCCAGCATTTT.